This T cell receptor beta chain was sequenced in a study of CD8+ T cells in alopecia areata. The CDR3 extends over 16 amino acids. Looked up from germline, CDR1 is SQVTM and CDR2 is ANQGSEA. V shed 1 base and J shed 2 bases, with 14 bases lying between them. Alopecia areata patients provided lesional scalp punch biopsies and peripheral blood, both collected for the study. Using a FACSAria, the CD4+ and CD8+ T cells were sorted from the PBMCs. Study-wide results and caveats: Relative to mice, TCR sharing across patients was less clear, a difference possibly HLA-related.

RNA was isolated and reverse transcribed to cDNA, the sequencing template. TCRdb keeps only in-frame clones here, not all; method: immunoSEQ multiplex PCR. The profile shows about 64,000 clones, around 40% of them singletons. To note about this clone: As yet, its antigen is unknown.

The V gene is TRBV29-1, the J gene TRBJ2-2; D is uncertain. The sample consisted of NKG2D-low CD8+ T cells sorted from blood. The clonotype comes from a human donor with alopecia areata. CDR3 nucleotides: TGCAGCGTTGAAGTCAGCCCGGAACTAAACACCGGGGAGCTGTTTTTT. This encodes CSVEVSPELNTGELFF.